A single sample is the source of the 18 T cell receptor beta chains below, sequenced in a study of CD8+ T cells in alopecia areata. The treatment: oral pan-JAK inhibitor, 5-10 mg twice daily. RNA was extracted and reverse transcribed into cDNA as the sequencing template. Assay used: immunoSEQ multiplex PCR; TCRdb lists only in-frame clones, some missing. The table includes hundreds of thousands of clones, nearly 60% detected once. Here the sequenced sample was CD4+ T cells sorted from blood, taken at week 24, from a patient treated with tofacitinib. The origin of the receptors is a human donor with alopecia areata.

This sequence joins TRBV27 and TRBJ2-7; a weak D match, TRBD1 (6 bases). The CDR3 contains 14 residues. V lost 6 bases to trimming and J lost 4 bases, with 16 bases between them. Germline CDR1 is MNHEY and CDR2 is SMNVEV (reference sequence). The CDR3 protein is CASSRDTVVYEQYF. DNA of the CDR3: TGTGCCAGCAGCCGGGACACCGTCGTTTACGAGCAGTACTTC.

The CDR3 DNA reads as TGTGCCAGCCCGCCCGGCCCGGCACAAGAGACCCAGTACTTC. It yields the protein CASPPGPAQETQYF. The chain has TRBV7-9 and TRBJ2-5; D uncertain. There are 14 residues in the CDR3. V was shortened by 8 bases and J by 2 bases, with 15 bases between the two germline ends. CDR1 is SEHNR and CDR2 is FQNEAQ in the germline V gene (reference sequence).

This sequence joins TRBV5-1 and TRBJ1-1, with 8 bases aligning to TRBD1. The CDR3 contains 16 residues. The trim removed 5 bases at V and 0 bases at J, leaving 9 bases unmatched. The germline V gene encodes CDR1 SGHRS and CDR2 YFSETQ. CDR3 nucleotide sequence: TGCGCCAGCAGTTTAACAGGGGGACCATTGAACACTGAAGCTTTCTTT. It encodes CASSLTGGPLNTEAFF.

The chain carries TRBV29-1 and TRBJ2-7; D gene uncertain. From germline, CDR1 is SQVTM and CDR2 ANQGSEA. The CDR3 extends over 14 amino acids. Trimming left V 5 bases short and J 0 bases short, with 14 bases between. The CDR3 DNA follows: TGCAGCGTTAGGAGAATGCATAGCTCCTACGAGCAGTACTTC. This translates into CSVRRMHSSYEQYF.

The rearrangement links TRBV29-1 to TRBJ2-1; 11 nucleotides match TRBD2. From germline, CDR1 is SQVTM and CDR2 ANQGSEA. V lost 2 bases, J lost 5 bases, and 5 bases stayed unmatched. This CDR3 spans 15 amino acids. Written as DNA, the CDR3 is TGCAGCGTTGAATTCTCTAGCGGGGGGAACAATGAGCAGTTCTTC. Amino acid sequence: CSVEFSSGGNNEQFF.

The V call is TRBV15, the J call TRBJ2-5, with 9 bases aligning to TRBD1. The length of the CDR3 is 15 residues. With 3 bases clipped from V and 4 bases from J, the junction kept 6 bases outside the gene matches. Germline V gene sequence: CDR1 LNHNV, CDR2 YYDKDF (reference sequence). CDR3 sequence reads: CATSRGQGLGETQYF. CDR3 bases: TGTGCCACCAGCAGGGGACAGGGTCTCGGAGAGACCCAGTACTTC.

There are a few counts of this clone. This chain uses TRBV12-5 with TRBJ2-1, with 9 bases identical to TRBD2. V shed 6 bases, J shed 9 bases, and the junction held 3 bases outside the gene matches. Germline V lookup: CDR1 LGHNT, CDR2 FRNRAP. CDR3 size: 12 residues. The DNA of the CDR3 is TGTGCTAGTGGAGCGGGGGGAGGTGAGCAGTTCTTC. This gives the protein CASGAGGGEQFF.

The V call is TRBV14, the J call TRBJ1-6; 7 positions agree with TRBD1. The V gene's germline CDR1 is SGHDN and CDR2 FVKESK. V dropped 0 bases and J dropped 8; count of bases not matched to a gene: 7. The CDR3 runs to 16 residues. The chain's CDR3 is CASSQDPTGVYSPLHF. The CDR3 DNA follows: TGTGCCAGCAGCCAAGACCCAACAGGGGTTTATTCACCCCTCCACTTT. The full variable domain, its missing parts supplied by reference TRBV14 and TRBJ1-6, is EAGVTQFPSHSVIEKGQTVTLRCDPISGHDNLYWYRRVMGKEIKFLLHFVKESKQDESGMPNNRFLAERTGGTYSTLKVQPAELEDSGVYFCASSQDPTGVYSPLHFGNGTRLTVT.

V and J are TRBV5-4 and TRBJ2-5; 8 nucleotides align to TRBD2. The ends lost 1 base at V and 5 bases at J; junction bases unmatched: 4. Germline V gene sequence: CDR1 SGHNT, CDR2 YYREEE (reference sequence). This CDR3 has 14 residues. This CDR3 reads CASSLSGGWETQYF. CDR3 coding DNA: TGTGCCAGCAGCTTGAGCGGGGGCTGGGAGACCCAGTACTTC.

The V gene is TRBV29-1, the J gene TRBJ1-2; no reliable D call. Germline lookup yields CDR1 SQVTM and CDR2 ANQGSEA. This CDR3 is 12 amino acids long. The germline V and J ends were trimmed by 5 bases and 5 bases, with 12 bases remaining between them. The CDR3 sequence is CSVQENYYGYTF. The CDR3 nucleotides are TGCAGCGTTCAGGAGAATTATTATGGCTACACCTTC.

The chain links TRBV5-1 to TRBJ2-1; TRBD2 matches at 11 bases. In germline, CDR1 is SGHRS, CDR2 YFSETQ. The CDR3 has 15 amino acids. The ends lost 2 bases at V and 8 bases at J; junction bases unmatched: 6. CDR3 region: CASSFLAGGPDEQFF. The CDR3 nucleotides are TGCGCCAGCAGCTTTTTAGCGGGGGGGCCCGATGAGCAGTTCTTC. The variable domain in full, with the rest retrieved from reference TRBV5-1 and TRBJ2-1, is KAGVTQTPRYLIKTRGQQVTLSCSPISGHRSVSWYQQTPGQGLQFLFEYFSETQRNKGNFPGRFSGRQFSNSRSEMNVSTLELGDSALYLCASSFLAGGPDEQFFGPGTRLTVL.

The table lists this clone with a few counts. The V gene is TRBV7-6, the J gene TRBJ2-1; D is possibly TRBD2 (5 bases). With 3 bases removed from V and 10 bases from J, the gap between germline ends came to 16 bases. The CDR3 runs to 14 residues. CDR1 and CDR2 (germline): SGHVS, FNYEAQ. The CDR3 DNA is TGTGCCAGCAGCTTGCTAGCAGTAGGAGACGAGCAGTTCTTC. It is translated as CASSLLAVGDEQFF.

This clone was seen only a few times. The chain is built from TRBV10-3 and TRBJ2-1; no reliable D call. The germline V gene encodes CDR1 ENHRY and CDR2 SYGVKD. CDR3 length equals 14 residues. V lost 0 bases, J lost 6 bases, and 9 bases lay in between. The CDR3 coding sequence is TGTGCCATCAGTGAGTCGTTAGTTTCCAATGAGCAGTTCTTC. Amino acids: CAISESLVSNEQFF.

This clone was found once. V usage is TRBV30 and J usage is TRBJ1-5; the D is unclear. This CDR3 region has 12 residues. Germline values: CDR1 GTSNPN, CDR2 SVGIG (reference sequence). V was shortened by 2 bases and J by 12 bases, with 14 bases between the two germline ends. This CDR3 is CAWSSSRGLQHF. In DNA form, the CDR3 reads TGTGCCTGGAGTTCATCCCGGGGTCTCCAGCATTTT.

This clone came up a few times. The chain combines TRBV29-1 with TRBJ2-2, with 8 bases that match TRBD1. V dropped 5 bases and J dropped 4; count of bases not matched to a gene: 0. Germline CDR1 and CDR2: SQVTM and ANQGSEA. CDR3 size: 12 residues. The CDR3 nucleotides read TGCAGCGTTACAGGGGGCACCGGGGAGCTGTTTTTT. It translates to CSVTGGTGELFF.

The chain employs TRBV5-1 and TRBJ2-7; TRBD1 is a possible D gene (6 bases). Germline assignment: CDR1 SGHRS and CDR2 YFSETQ. V was clipped by 1 base and J by 7 bases, with 12 bases between them. This CDR3 comprises 13 residues. DNA of the CDR3: TGCGCCAGCAGCTTGACAGGGAATGGGGAGCAGTACTTC. Translation: CASSLTGNGEQYF. Full variable domain (missing parts from reference TRBV5-1 and TRBJ2-7): KAGVTQTPRYLIKTRGQQVTLSCSPISGHRSVSWYQQTPGQGLQFLFEYFSETQRNKGNFPGRFSGRQFSNSRSEMNVSTLELGDSALYLCASSLTGNGEQYFGPGTRLTVT.

This chain uses TRBV29-1 with TRBJ1-2; 7 bases align to TRBD1. Unmatched junction bases numbered 8, after V lost 5 bases and J lost 5 bases. From germline, CDR1 is SQVTM and CDR2 ANQGSEA. The CDR3 loop spans 13 amino acids. The CDR3 region is CSVPPGQIYGYTF. For the CDR3, the DNA is TGCAGCGTTCCACCGGGACAGATTTATGGCTACACCTTC.

The chain joins TRBV7-9 to TRBJ2-7; D remains unclear. The V gene lost 0 bases and the J gene lost 4 bases, with 4 bases spanning the gap. This CDR3 comprises 12 residues. Germline V gene sequence: CDR1 SEHNR, CDR2 FQNEAQ (reference sequence). The CDR3 DNA reads as TGTGCCAGCAGCTTAGCGGATTACGAGCAGTACTTC. Its translation is CASSLADYEQYF.